This T cell receptor (beta chain) was captured in a study of blood T cell repertoires in COVID-19. As for the study in general: Material from acute and convalescent COVID-19 was sourced from the United States, Italy and Spain.

Per the original data handling: The authors estimated nucleated cell counts from reference gene primer amplification. Sequencing was performed with immunoSEQ multiplex PCR; in TCRdb, only in-frame clones are kept and a portion is missing. Clone size and V and J calls were adopted from that table, with D and trimming inferred from the DNA. The sample holds about 270,000 clones, less than 90% seen once. The receptor was derived from a woman under 40 with COVID-19, enrolled during active disease. The sample consisted of peripheral blood.

Here the CDR3 reads CASSFHIAGDSQETQYF. The CDR3 DNA follows: TGTGCCAGCAGCTTTCACATTGCGGGCGATTCTCAAGAGACCCAGTACTTC. V gene TRBV5-8 combines with J gene TRBJ2-5; D is possibly TRBD2 (5 bases). In germline, CDR1 is SGHTS, CDR2 YDEGEE. Trimming left V 2 bases short and J 2 bases short, with 19 bases between. CDR3 length: 17 amino acids.